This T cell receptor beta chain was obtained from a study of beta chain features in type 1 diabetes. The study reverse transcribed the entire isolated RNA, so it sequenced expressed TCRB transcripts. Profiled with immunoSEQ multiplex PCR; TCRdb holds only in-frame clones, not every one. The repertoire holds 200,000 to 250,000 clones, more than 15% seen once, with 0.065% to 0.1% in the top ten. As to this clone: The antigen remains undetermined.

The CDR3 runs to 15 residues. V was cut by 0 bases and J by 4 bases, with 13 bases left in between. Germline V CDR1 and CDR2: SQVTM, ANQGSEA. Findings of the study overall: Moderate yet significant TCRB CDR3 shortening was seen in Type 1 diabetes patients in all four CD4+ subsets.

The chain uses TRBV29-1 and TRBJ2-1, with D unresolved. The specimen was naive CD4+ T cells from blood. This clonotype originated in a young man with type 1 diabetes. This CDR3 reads CSVEDPRERYNEQFF. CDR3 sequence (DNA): TGCAGCGTTGAAGATCCTCGCGAGCGATACAATGAGCAGTTCTTC.